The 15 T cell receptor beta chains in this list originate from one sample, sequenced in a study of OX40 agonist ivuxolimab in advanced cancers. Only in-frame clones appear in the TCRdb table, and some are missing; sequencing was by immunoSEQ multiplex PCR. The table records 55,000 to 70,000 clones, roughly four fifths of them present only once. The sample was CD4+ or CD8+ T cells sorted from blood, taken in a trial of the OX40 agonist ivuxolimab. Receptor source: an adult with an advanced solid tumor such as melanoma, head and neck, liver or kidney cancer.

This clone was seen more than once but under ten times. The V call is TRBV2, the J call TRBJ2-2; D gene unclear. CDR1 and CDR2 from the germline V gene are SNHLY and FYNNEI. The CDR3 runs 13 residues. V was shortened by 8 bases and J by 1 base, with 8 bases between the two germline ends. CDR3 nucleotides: TGTGCCAGCGGCCTCAGGAACACCGGGGAGCTGTTTTTT. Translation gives CASGLRNTGELFF.

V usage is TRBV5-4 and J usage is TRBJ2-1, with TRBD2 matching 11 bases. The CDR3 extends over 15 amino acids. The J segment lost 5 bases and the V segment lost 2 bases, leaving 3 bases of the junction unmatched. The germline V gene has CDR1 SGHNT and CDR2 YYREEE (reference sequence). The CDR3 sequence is CASSFASGGNNEQFF. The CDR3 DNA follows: TGTGCCAGCAGCTTTGCTAGCGGGGGGAACAATGAGCAGTTCTTC.

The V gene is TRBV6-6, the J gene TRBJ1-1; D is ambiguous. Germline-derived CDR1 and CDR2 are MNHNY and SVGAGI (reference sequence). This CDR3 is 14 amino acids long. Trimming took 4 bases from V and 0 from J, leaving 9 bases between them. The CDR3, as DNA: TGTGCCAGCAGTTCGGCTCTTATGAACACTGAAGCTTTCTTT. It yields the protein CASSSALMNTEAFF.

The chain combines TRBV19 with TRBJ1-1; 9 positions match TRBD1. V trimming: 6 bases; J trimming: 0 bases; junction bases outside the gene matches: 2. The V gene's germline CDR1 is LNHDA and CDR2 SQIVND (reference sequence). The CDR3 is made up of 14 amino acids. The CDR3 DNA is TGTGCCAGTAGGGGGGACAGGGTGAACACTGAAGCTTTCTTT. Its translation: CASRGDRVNTEAFF.

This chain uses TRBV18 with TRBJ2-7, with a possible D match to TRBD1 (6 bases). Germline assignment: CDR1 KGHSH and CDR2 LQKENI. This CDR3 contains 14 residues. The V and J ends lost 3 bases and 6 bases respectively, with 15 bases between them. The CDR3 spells CASSPRVGTSEQYF. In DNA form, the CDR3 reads TGTGCCAGCTCACCCCGTGTGGGGACATCCGAGCAGTACTTC.

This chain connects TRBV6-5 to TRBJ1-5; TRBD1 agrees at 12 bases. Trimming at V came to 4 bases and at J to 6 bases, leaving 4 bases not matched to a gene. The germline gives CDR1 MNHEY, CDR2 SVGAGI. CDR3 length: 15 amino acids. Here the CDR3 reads CASSSGQGATQPQHF. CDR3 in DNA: TGTGCCAGCAGTTCGGGACAGGGGGCCACTCAGCCCCAGCATTTT.

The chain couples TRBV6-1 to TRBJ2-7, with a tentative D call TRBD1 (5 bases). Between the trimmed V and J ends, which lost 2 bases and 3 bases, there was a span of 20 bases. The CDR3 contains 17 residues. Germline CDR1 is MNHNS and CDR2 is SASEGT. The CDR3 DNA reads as TGTGCCAGCAGTGAAACCCAGGGAAACTCCCCCCTCTACGAGCAGTACTTC. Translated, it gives CASSETQGNSPLYEQYF.

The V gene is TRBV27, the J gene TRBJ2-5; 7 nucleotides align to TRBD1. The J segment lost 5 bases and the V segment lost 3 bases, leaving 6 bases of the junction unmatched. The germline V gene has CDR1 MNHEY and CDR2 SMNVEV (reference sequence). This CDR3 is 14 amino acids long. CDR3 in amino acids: CASSFSGQEETQYF. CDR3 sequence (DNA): TGTGCCAGCAGTTTCTCTGGACAGGAGGAGACCCAGTACTTC.

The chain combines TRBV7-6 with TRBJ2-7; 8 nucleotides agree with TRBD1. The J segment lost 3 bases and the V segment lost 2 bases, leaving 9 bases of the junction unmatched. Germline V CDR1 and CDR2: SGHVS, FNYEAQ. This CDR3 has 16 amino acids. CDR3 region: CASSLNPDGQGYEQYF. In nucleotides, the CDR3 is TGTGCCAGCAGCTTAAACCCCGATGGACAGGGCTACGAGCAGTACTTC.

CDR3 in amino acids: CASSPGVQVGTKNIQYF. The DNA for the CDR3 is TGTGCCAGCAGCCCAGGGGTACAGGTGGGGACCAAAAACATTCAGTACTTC. The chain has TRBV7-3 and TRBJ2-4; weak D call: TRBD1 (6 bases). The V gene's germline CDR1 is SGHTA and CDR2 FQGTGA. Trimming removed 5 bases at V and 2 bases at J, with 19 bases between. This CDR3 spans 17 amino acids.

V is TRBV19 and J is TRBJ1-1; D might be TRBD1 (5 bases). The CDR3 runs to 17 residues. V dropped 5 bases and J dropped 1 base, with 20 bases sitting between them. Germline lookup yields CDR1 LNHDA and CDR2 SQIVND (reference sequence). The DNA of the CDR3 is TGTGCCAGTAGTCCTCCGCTGGGACTGCCCGGGAACACTGAAGCTTTCTTT. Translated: CASSPPLGLPGNTEAFF.

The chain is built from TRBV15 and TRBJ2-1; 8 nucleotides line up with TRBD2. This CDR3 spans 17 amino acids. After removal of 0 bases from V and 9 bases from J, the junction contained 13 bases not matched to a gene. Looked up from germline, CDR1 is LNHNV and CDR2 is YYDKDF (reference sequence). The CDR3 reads CATSRDFSGTRGPEQFF. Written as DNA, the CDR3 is TGTGCCACCAGCAGAGATTTTAGTGGGACTAGGGGCCCTGAGCAGTTCTTC.

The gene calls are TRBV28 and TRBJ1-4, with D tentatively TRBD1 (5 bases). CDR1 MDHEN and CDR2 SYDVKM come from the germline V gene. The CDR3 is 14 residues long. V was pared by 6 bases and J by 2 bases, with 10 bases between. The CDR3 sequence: CASSLGATNEKLFF. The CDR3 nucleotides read TGTGCCAGCAGCCTCGGGGCGACTAATGAAAAACTGTTTTTT.

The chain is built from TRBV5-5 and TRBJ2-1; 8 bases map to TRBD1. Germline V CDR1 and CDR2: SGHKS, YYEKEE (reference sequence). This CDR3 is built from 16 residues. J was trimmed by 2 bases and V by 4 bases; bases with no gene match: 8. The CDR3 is CASSPSTGGTYNEQFF. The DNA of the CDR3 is TGTGCCAGCAGCCCCTCTACAGGGGGGACCTACAATGAGCAGTTCTTC.

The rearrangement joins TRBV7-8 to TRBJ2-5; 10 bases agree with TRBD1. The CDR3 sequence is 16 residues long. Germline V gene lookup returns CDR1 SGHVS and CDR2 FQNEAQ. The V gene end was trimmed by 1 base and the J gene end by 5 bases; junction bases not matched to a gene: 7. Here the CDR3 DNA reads TGTGCCAGCAGCTTAGGCAGGACAGGGGGATCTGAGACCCAGTACTTC. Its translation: CASSLGRTGGSETQYF.